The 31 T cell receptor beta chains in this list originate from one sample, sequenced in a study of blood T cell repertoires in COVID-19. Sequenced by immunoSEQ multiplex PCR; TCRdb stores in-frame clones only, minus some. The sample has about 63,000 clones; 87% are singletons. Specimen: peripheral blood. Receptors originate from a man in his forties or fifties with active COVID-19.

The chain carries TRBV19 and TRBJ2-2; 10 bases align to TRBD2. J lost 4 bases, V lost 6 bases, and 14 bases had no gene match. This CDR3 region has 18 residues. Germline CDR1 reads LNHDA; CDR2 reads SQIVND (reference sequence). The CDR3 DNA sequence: TGTGCCAGTAGCCCGACGGGCCTGGGACTAGCGAGCACCGGGGAGCTGTTTTTT. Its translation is CASSPTGLGLASTGELFF.

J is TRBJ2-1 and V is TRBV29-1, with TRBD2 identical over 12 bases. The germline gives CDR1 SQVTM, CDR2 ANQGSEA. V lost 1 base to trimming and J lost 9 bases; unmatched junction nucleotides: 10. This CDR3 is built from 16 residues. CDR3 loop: CSVEGPSGRARSEQFF. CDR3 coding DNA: TGCAGCGTTGAAGGGCCTAGCGGGAGGGCCCGTAGTGAGCAGTTCTTC.

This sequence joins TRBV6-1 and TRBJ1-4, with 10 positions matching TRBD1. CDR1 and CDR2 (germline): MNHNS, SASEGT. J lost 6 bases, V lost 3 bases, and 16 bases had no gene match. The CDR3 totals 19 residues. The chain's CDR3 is CASSDHRDRGWEGDEKLFF. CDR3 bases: TGTGCCAGCAGTGACCACCGGGACAGGGGTTGGGAGGGCGATGAAAAACTGTTTTTT.

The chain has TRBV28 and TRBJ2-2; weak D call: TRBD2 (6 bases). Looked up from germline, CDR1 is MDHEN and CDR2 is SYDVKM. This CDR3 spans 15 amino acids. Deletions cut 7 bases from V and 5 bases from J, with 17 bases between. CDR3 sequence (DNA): TGTGCCAGCAATACGGCGGGGAAAGTAACCGGGGAGCTGTTTTTT. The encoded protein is CASNTAGKVTGELFF. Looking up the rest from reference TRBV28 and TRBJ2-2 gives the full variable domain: DVKVTQSSRYLVKRTGEKVFLECVQDMDHENMFWYRQDPGLGLRLIYFSYDVKMKEKGDIPEGYSVSREKKERFSLILESASTNQTSMYLCASNTAGKVTGELFFGEGSRLTVL.

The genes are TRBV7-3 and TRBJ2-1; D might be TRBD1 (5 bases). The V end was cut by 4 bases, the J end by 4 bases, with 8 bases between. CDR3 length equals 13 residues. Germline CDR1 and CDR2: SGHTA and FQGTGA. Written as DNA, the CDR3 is TGTGCCAGCAGCTCCGGACAATACAATGAGCAGTTCTTC. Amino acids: CASSSGQYNEQFF.

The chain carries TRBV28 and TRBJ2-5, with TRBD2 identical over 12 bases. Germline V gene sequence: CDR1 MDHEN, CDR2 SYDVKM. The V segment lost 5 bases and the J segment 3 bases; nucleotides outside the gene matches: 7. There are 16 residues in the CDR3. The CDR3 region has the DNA TGTGCCAGCAGTCCCCCCCGACTAGCGGGAGAAGAGACCCAGTACTTC. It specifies CASSPPRLAGEETQYF.

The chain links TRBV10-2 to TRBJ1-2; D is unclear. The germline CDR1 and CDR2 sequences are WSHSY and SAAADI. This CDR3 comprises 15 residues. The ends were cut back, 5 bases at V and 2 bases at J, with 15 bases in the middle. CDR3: CASSRWEGKNYGYTF. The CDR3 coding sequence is TGCGCCAGCAGTCGATGGGAGGGTAAGAACTATGGCTACACCTTC.

This chain's CDR3 is CASSYPGIEAFF. CDR3 DNA sequence: TGTGCCAGCAGTTACCCCGGGATCGAAGCTTTCTTT. The gene calls are TRBV6-2 or TRBV6-3 and TRBJ1-1; D is undetermined. V lost 2 bases and J 8 bases, leaving 9 bases between the germline ends. From germline, CDR1 is MNHEY and CDR2 SVGEGT. CDR3 length: 12 residues.

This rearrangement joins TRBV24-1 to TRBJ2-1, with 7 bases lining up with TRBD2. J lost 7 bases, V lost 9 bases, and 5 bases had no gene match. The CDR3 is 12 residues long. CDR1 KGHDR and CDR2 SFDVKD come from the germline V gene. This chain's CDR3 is CATGTTWNEQFF. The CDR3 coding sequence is TGTGCCACCGGGACTACGTGGAATGAGCAGTTCTTC.

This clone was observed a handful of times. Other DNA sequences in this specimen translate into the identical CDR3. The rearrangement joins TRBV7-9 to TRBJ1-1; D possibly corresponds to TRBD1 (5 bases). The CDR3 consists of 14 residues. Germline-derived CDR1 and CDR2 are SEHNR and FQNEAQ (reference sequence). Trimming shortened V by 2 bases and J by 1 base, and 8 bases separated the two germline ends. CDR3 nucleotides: TGTGCCAGCAGCTTACAGGGTCAGAACACTGAAGCTTTCTTT. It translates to CASSLQGQNTEAFF.

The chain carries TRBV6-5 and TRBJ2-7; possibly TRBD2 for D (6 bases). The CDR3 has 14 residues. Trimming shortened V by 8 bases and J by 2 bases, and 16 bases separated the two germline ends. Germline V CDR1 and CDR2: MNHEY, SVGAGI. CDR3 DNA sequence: TGTGCCAGCCATGCGGTAGGGAGGACCTACGAGCAGTACTTC. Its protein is CASHAVGRTYEQYF.

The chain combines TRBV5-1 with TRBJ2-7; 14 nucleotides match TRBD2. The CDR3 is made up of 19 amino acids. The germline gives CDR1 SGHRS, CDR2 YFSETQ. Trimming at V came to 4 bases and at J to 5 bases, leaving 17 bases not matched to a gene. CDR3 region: CASSPAGLAGARLYDEQYF. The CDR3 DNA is TGCGCCAGCAGCCCTGCGGGACTAGCGGGAGCCCGACTCTACGACGAGCAGTACTTC. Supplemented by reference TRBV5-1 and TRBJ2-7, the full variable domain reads KAGVTQTPRYLIKTRGQQVTLSCSPISGHRSVSWYQQTPGQGLQFLFEYFSETQRNKGNFPGRFSGRQFSNSRSEMNVSTLELGDSALYLCASSPAGLAGARLYDEQYFGPGTRLTVT.

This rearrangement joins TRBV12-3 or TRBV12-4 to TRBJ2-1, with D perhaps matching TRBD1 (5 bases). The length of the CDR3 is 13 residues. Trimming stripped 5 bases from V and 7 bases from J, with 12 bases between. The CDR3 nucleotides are TGTGCCAGCAGTCCAACGACAGAGAATGAGCAGTTCTTC. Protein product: CASSPTTENEQFF.

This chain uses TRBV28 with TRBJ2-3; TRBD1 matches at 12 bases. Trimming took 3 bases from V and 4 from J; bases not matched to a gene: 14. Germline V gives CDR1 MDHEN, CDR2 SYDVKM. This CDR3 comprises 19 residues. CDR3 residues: CASSFIGTGGAGVPDTQYF. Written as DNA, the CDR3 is TGTGCCAGCAGTTTTATCGGGACAGGGGGCGCTGGGGTCCCAGATACGCAGTATTTT.

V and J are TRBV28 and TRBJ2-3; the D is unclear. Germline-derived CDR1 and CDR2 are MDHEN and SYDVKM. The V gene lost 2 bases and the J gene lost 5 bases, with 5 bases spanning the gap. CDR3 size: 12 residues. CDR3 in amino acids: CASSLRRDTQYF. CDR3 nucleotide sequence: TGTGCCAGCAGTTTACGGAGAGATACGCAGTATTTT.

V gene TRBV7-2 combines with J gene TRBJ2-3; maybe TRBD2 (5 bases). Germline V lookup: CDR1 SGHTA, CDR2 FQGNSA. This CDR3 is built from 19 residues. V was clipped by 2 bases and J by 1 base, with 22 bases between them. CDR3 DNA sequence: TGTGCCAGCAGCTTAAGGTCTTTCGGGCTAGCCACCGGCACAGATACGCAGTATTTT. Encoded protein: CASSLRSFGLATGTDTQYF.

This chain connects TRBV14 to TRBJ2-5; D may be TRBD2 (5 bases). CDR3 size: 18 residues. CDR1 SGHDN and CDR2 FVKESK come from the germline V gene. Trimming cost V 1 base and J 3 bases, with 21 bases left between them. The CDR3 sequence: CASSQASSSRISKETQYF. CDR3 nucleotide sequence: TGTGCCAGCAGCCAAGCGTCTAGCAGCCGCATTAGTAAAGAGACCCAGTACTTC.

The CDR3 sequence is CASSSQGGTEAFF. The CDR3 DNA sequence: TGTGCCAGCAGCTCCCAGGGAGGTACTGAAGCTTTCTTT. The V call is TRBV7-9, the J call TRBJ1-1; weak D call: TRBD1 (5 bases). V was shortened by 4 bases and J by 5 bases, with 11 bases between the two germline ends. CDR3 length equals 13 residues. Germline CDR1 reads SEHNR; CDR2 reads FQNEAQ (reference sequence).

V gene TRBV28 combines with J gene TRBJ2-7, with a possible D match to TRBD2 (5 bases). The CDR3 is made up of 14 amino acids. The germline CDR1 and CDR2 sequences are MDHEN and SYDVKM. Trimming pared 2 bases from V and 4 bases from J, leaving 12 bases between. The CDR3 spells CASSLTLAKYEQYF. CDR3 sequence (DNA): TGTGCCAGCAGTTTAACGCTAGCTAAATACGAGCAGTACTTC.

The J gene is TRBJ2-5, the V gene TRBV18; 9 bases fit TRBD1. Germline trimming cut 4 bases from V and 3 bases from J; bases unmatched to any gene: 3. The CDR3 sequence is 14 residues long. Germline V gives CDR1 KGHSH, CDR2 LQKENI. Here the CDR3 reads CASSLGTGKETQYF. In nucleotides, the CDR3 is TGTGCCAGCTCACTAGGGACAGGGAAAGAGACCCAGTACTTC.

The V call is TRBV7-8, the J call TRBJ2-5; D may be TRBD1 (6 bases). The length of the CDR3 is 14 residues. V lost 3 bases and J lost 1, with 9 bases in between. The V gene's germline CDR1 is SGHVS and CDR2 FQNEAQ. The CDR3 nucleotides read TGTGCCAGCAGCTTCTGGACAGCCCAAGAGACCCAGTACTTC. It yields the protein CASSFWTAQETQYF.

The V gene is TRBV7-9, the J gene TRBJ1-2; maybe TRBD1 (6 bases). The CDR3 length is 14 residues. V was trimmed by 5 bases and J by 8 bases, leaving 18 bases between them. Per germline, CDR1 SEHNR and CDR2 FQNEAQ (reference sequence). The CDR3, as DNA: TGTGCCAGCAGCCTAAACAGGGACGGCGGGGGCTACACCTTC. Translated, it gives CASSLNRDGGGYTF.

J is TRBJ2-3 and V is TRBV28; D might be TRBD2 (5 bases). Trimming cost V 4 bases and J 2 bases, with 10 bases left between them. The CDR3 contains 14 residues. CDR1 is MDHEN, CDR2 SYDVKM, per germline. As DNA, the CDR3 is TGTGCCAGCAGTTCTGGACTCCACACAGATACGCAGTATTTT. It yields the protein CASSSGLHTDTQYF.

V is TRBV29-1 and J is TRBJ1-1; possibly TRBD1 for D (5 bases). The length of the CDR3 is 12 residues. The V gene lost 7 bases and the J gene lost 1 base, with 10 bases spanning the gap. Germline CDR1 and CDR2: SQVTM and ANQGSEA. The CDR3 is CSGGGGNTEAFF. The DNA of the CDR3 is TGCAGCGGTGGCGGGGGGAACACTGAAGCTTTCTTT.

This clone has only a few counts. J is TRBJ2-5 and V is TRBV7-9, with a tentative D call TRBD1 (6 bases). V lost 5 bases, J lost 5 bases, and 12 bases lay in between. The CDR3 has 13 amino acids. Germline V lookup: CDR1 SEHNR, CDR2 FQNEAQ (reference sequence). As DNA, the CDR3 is TGTGCCAGCAGCACACAGGGACCGGAGACCCAGTACTTC. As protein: CASSTQGPETQYF.

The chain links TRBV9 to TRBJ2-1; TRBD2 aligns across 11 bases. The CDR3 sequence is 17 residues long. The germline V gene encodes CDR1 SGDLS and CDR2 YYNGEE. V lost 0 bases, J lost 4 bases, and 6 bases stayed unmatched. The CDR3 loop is CASSVAGTSGPYNEQFF. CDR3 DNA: TGTGCCAGCAGCGTAGCTGGGACTAGCGGACCTTACAATGAGCAGTTCTTC.

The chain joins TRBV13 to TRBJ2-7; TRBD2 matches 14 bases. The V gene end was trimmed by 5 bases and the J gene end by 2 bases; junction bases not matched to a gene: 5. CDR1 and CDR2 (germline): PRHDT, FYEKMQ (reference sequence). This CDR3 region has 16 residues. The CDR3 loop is CASSPTSGRGAYEQYF. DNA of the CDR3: TGTGCCAGCAGCCCGACTAGCGGGAGGGGGGCCTACGAGCAGTACTTC. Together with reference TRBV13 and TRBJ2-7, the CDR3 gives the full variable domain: AAGVIQSPRHLIKEKRETATLKCYPIPRHDTVYWYQQGPGQDPQFLISFYEKMQSDKGSIPDRFSAQQFSDYHSELNMSSLELGDSALYFCASSPTSGRGAYEQYFGPGTRLTVT.

CDR3 amino acids: CASSLYSPGYEQYF. As DNA, the CDR3 is TGTGCCAGCAGTTTATACAGCCCGGGATACGAGCAGTACTTC. The chain couples TRBV27 to TRBJ2-7; possible D gene TRBD2, 5 bases. Germline assignment: CDR1 MNHEY and CDR2 SMNVEV (reference sequence). This CDR3 is 14 amino acids long. The V end was cut by 1 base, the J end by 4 bases, with 11 bases between.

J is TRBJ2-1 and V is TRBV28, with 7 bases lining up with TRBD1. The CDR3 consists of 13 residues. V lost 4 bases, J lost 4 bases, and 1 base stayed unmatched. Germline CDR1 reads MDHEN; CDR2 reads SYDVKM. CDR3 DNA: TGTGCCAGCAGTTGGGACAGTTACAATGAGCAGTTCTTC. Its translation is CASSWDSYNEQFF.

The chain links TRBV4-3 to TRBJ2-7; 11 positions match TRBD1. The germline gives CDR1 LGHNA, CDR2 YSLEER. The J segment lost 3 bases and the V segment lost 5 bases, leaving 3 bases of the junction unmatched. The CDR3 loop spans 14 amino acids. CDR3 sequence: CASSAGTGGYEQYF. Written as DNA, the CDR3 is TGCGCCAGCAGCGCCGGGACAGGGGGCTACGAGCAGTACTTC.

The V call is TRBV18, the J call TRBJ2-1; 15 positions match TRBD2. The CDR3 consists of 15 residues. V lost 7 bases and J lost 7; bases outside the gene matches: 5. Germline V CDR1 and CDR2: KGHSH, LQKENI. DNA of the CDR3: TGTGCCAGCTTAGCCGGGACTAGCGGGAGGAATGAGCAGTTCTTC. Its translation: CASLAGTSGRNEQFF.